The rows below give T cell receptor beta chains drawn from one sample of a study of blood T cell repertoires in COVID-19. Data came from immunoSEQ multiplex PCR; TCRdb stores just in-frame clones and leaves some out. The table shows hundreds of thousands of clones, with approximately 92% occurring only once. Source material: PBMCs or T cells enriched from blood (not recorded which). The origin of the receptors is a man aged 25-40 years who had recovered from COVID-19. Each CDR3 is given with its conserved first and last residue. The order of the fields is J gene, V gene, CDR3 length, CDR3 protein.

TRBJ2-3 TRBV10-3 13 CAITGGPEDTQYF
TRBJ1-2 TRBV29-1 13 CSVDAGANYGYTF
TRBJ2-5 TRBV9 18 CASSVAITSGELQETQYF
TRBJ1-2 TRBV10-3 12 CAISQGAQGYTF
TRBJ1-2 TRBV27 16 CASSSSRTGGNYGYTF
TRBJ2-7 TRBV7-8 12 CASSLVRLEQYF
TRBJ1-5 TRBV19 16 CASSINSAGELQPQHF
TRBJ2-7 TRBV7-2 15 CASSLARTSGYEQYF
TRBJ1-1 TRBV28 12 CASSWGGTEVFF
TRBJ2-7 TRBV4-2 14 CASSQVIQGYEQYF
TRBJ2-7 TRBV9 14 CASSVSGSGYEQYF
TRBJ2-7 TRBV7-8 19 CASSFYRQGLFKNSYEQYF
TRBJ2-2 TRBV7-9 14 CASSFGLNTGELFF
TRBJ2-1 TRBV9 16 CASSGSGRHSYNEQFF
TRBJ1-1 TRBV27 13 CASSRGGETEAFF
TRBJ1-1 TRBV5-1 14 CASSYGTMNTEAFF
TRBJ1-5 TRBV28 14 CASRTKYSNQPQHF
TRBJ1-2 TRBV5-1 14 CASSWAGEDYGYTF
TRBJ2-2 TRBV19 15 CASSRLAGDTGELFF
TRBJ1-1 TRBV28 13 CASSSGGQTEAFF
TRBJ1-4 TRBV3-1/TRBV3-2 12 CASSRRGEKLFF
TRBJ2-5 TRBV30 13 CAWGGQGGETQYF
TRBJ2-5 TRBV4-1 15 CASSPLAGGGETQYF
TRBJ1-5 TRBV30 14 CAWKRDRGNQPQHF
TRBJ1-2 TRBV9 14 CASSAAGQNYGYTF
TRBJ2-5 TRBV5-1 16 CASSLWRDRGGETQYF
TRBJ2-5 TRBV20-1 14 CSASHQRGQETQYF
TRBJ2-3 TRBV7-9 17 CASTISGRALRTDTQYF
TRBJ2-3 TRBV3-1/TRBV3-2 20 CASSPTLTSGRASSTDTQYF
TRBJ1-5 TRBV7-9 17 CASSFWGTGLGNQPQHF
TRBJ2-3 TRBV10-3 15 CAISGAGGPSDTQYF
TRBJ1-5 TRBV19 14 CASSRGGGNQPQHF
TRBJ1-4 TRBV29-1 12 CSVTGGDEKLFF
TRBJ2-5 TRBV30 13 CACGTGPQETQYF
TRBJ1-4 TRBV24-1 16 CATSDPTGGANEKLFF
TRBJ2-2 TRBV6-4 16 CASSASGTGETGELFF
TRBJ2-1 TRBV4-2 15 CASSQGGRSYNEQFF
TRBJ1-5 TRBV18 14 CASSPGNINQPQHF
TRBJ2-1 TRBV28 15 CASSPDRAEWNEQFF
TRBJ2-7 TRBV27 13 CASSLGRTYEQYF
TRBJ1-6 TRBV12-3/TRBV12-4 13 CASSGQGTSPLHF
TRBJ1-2 TRBV19 14 CASSESGADYGYTF
TRBJ1-2 TRBV7-9 11 CASSNSYGYTF
TRBJ2-1 TRBV18 15 CASSPGDLRYNEQFF
TRBJ2-7 TRBV28 15 CASSLGAGGLYEQYF
TRBJ1-6 TRBV27 14 CASSFNSYNSPLHF
TRBJ2-5 TRBV29-1 15 CSVVLTSGLQETQYF
TRBJ1-1 TRBV15 15 CATSKPGQGNTEAFF
TRBJ2-7 TRBV6-5 12 CASSRESYEQYF
TRBJ1-6 TRBV6-2/TRBV6-3 14 CASSYGRINSPLHF